This entry lists 5 T cell receptor beta chains sequenced from one sample in a study of cytomegalovirus exposure and HLA in healthy donors (dated by TCRdb to 2015 to 2018). Libraries came from the immunoSEQ multiplex PCR assay. For the multiplex PCR, a mixture combining 60 forward primers for TCR Vbeta segments and 13 reverse primers for TCR Jbeta segments was used. The immuneACCESS repertoire file appears here via TCRdb, limited to in-frame rearrangements. These files lack a portion of the clones; in checked studies, under half of the deficit traces to unresolved V genes, and the cause of the others is not known. The sample records about 130,000 clones, 83% of which are singletons. The ten largest make up around 3.5% of the sample. Sequencing was done on a sample of PBMCs. The receptors derive from a woman aged 35 to 49 in good health and CMV-seropositive.

This chain connects TRBV27 to TRBJ1-2, with D perhaps TRBD1 (6 bases). The CDR3 contains 14 residues. V lost 5 bases to trimming and J lost 6 bases, with 16 bases between them. CDR1 and CDR2 from the germline V gene are MNHEY and SMNVEV (reference sequence). The CDR3 sequence: CASSGQNSGDGYTF. CDR3 DNA sequence: TGTGCCAGCAGTGGACAGAACTCCGGGGATGGCTACACCTTC.

The chain links TRBV28 to TRBJ2-2; TRBD2 aligns across 12 bases. The CDR3 has 14 amino acids. Germline V gene sequence: CDR1 MDHEN, CDR2 SYDVKM. The trim removed 6 bases at V and 5 bases at J, leaving 1 base unmatched. CDR3 loop: CASRGLAGTGELFF. CDR3 DNA: TGTGCCAGCAGAGGACTAGCGGGAACCGGGGAGCTGTTTTTT.

The CDR3 spells CATSGRASQVVNYGYTF. The CDR3 region has the DNA TGTGCCACCAGCGGAAGGGCTAGCCAGGTGGTGAACTATGGCTACACCTTC. The chain links TRBV15 to TRBJ1-2; no definite D call. The CDR3 spans 17 residues. Germline loops: CDR1 LNHNV, CDR2 YYDKDF (reference sequence). V gave up 5 bases and J gave up 2 bases, with 21 bases separating them.

This clone appeared a few times. The V gene is TRBV10-2, the J gene TRBJ2-7; D is perhaps TRBD2 (7 bases). Trimming removed 0 bases at V and 7 bases at J, with 16 bases between. There are 15 residues in the CDR3. Germline loops: CDR1 WSHSY, CDR2 SAAADI. The chain's CDR3 is CASSESSRGAWEQYF. The CDR3 region has the DNA TGCGCCAGCAGTGAGTCGTCCCGGGGGGCATGGGAGCAGTACTTC.

The chain has TRBV12-5 and TRBJ2-3; 15 bases align to TRBD2. Trimming took 5 bases from V and 4 from J; bases not matched to a gene: 13. Germline V gene lookup returns CDR1 LGHNT and CDR2 FRNRAP. The CDR3 loop spans 19 amino acids. Here the CDR3 DNA reads TGTGCTAGTGGTCCCGGACTAGCGGGAGGGCCGGATGTTTCAGATACGCAGTATTTT. Protein product: CASGPGLAGGPDVSDTQYF.